The clone carrying this TCR beta chain was detected once. In the study's own analysis: Cell counts per sample came from amplifying reference gene primers. Sequenced by immunoSEQ multiplex PCR; TCRdb stores in-frame clones only, minus some. V and J calls and clone size are given by that table; D and trimming were obtained from the DNA. The table lists a few hundred thousand clones, 75% to 90% of them singletons. Those enrolled, adults aged roughly 18 to 95 years, came from around 25 US areas. Each participant's cohort was designated according to participant-reported clinical history. Recovered participants had two consecutive negative NP/OP PCR tests, healthcare professional clearance, or symptom resolution. The sample is drawn from a study of blood T cell repertoires in COVID-19. J gave up 4 bases and V 5 bases, and 4 bases lay outside the gene matches. Per the germline V gene, CDR1 is LGHDT and CDR2 is YNNKEL (reference sequence). This CDR3 region has 14 residues.

This clonotype was sampled from a woman aged 18-30 years who had recovered from COVID-19. The chain joins TRBV3-1 (or the pseudogene TRBV3-2) to TRBJ1-5, with TRBD1 identical over 8 bases. The sequenced material came from PBMCs or T cells enriched from blood (not recorded which). The CDR3 DNA reads as TGTGCCAGCAGCAAAACAGGGGGAAATCAGCCCCAGCATTTT. Amino acid sequence: CASSKTGGNQPQHF.